The T cell receptor beta chain under discussion was sequenced for a study of blood T cell repertoires in COVID-19. For the study at large: Samples taken during acute and convalescent COVID-19 were collected in the United States, Italy and Spain. T cells, B-cell-depleted T cells, or PBMCs supplied cDNA or gDNA.

This CDR3 is 15 amino acids long. With V trimmed by 6 bases and J by 2 bases, 5 bases remained unmatched. Germline CDR1 and CDR2: MNHEY and SVGAGI. TCRdb's copy holds only in-frame clones and misses some; the assay was immunoSEQ multiplex PCR. The sample yields approximately 160,000 clones, roughly nine tenths seen once. The chain recombines TRBV6-5 with TRBJ1-4; 8 nucleotides align to TRBD1. This sequence originates from a man aged 55 to 70 with active or convalescent COVID-19. Sequenced material: peripheral blood. The CDR3 DNA sequence: TGTGCCAGCAGCAACTCAGGGGGCACTAATGAAAAACTGTTTTTT. It encodes CASSNSGGTNEKLFF.